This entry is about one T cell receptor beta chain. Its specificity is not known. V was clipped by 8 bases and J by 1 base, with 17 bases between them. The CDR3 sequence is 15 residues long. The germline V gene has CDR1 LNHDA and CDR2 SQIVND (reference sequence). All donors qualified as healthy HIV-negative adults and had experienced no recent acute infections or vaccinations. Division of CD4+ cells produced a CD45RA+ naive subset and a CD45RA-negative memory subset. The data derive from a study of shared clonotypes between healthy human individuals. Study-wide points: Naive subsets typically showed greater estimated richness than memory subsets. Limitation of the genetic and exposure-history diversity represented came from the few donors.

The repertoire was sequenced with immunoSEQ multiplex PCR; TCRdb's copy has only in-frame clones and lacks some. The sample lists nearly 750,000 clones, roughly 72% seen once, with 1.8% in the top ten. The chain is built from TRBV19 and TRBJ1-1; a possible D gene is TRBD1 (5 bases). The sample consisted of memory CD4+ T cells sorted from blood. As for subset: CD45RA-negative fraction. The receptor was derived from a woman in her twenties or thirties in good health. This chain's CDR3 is CASAREGLANTEAFF. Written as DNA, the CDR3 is TGTGCCAGTGCTCGGGAGGGGCTTGCGAACACTGAAGCTTTCTTT.